Each of the 16 T cell receptor beta chains below was sequenced from the same sample in a study of T cells in localized non-small cell lung cancer. The table came from immunoSEQ multiplex PCR; TCRdb's copy has only in-frame clones and leaves some out. The profile shows some 52,000 clones, around 86% of them singletons. Sequences were derived from peripheral blood, sampled before any cancer treatment. These receptors all come from a male donor at least 60 years old with stage III squamous cell lung carcinoma.

V and J are TRBV7-9 and TRBJ1-4; D is uncertain. The CDR3 sequence is 17 residues long. Trimming took 5 bases from V and 0 from J, leaving 16 bases between them. CDR1 is SEHNR and CDR2 is FQNEAQ in the germline V gene (reference sequence). DNA of the CDR3: TGTGCCAGCAGCCCAAGTGGGATAATCGCAACTAATGAAAAACTGTTTTTT. The encoded protein is CASSPSGIIATNEKLFF.

The chain has TRBV28 and TRBJ1-2, with TRBD1 as a possible D gene (6 bases). The CDR3 is made up of 13 amino acids. The germline V gene has CDR1 MDHEN and CDR2 SYDVKM. V was pared by 5 bases and J by 4 bases, with 11 bases between. The CDR3 sequence is CASSPGGPYGYTF. The CDR3 nucleotides read TGTGCCAGCAGTCCCGGGGGGCCCTATGGCTACACCTTC.

This chain links TRBV19 with TRBJ2-3, with 10 bases aligning to TRBD2. The CDR3 totals 14 residues. CDR1 is LNHDA, CDR2 SQIVND, per germline (reference sequence). Trimming removed 6 bases from V and 8 bases from J; junction bases left unmatched: 8. The chain's CDR3 is CASREREGLGTQYF. In DNA form, the CDR3 reads TGTGCCAGTAGGGAGCGGGAGGGCCTTGGTACGCAGTATTTT.

CDR3 nucleotide sequence: TGCAGCGTTGAGGTTACCGGGCTCAACGAGCAGTACTTC. Translated: CSVEVTGLNEQYF. The V call is TRBV29-1, the J call TRBJ2-7; no firm D call. This CDR3 has 13 residues. CDR1 SQVTM and CDR2 ANQGSEA come from the germline V gene. The V and J ends lost 3 bases and 5 bases respectively, with 14 bases between them.

The chain links TRBV15 to TRBJ1-4, with 9 bases identical to TRBD1. CDR3 length: 13 amino acids. Germline V gives CDR1 LNHNV, CDR2 YYDKDF (reference sequence). Trimming at V came to 3 bases and at J to 11 bases, leaving 4 bases not matched to a gene. In DNA form, the CDR3 reads TGTGCCACCAGCAGGAACGACAGGGGGAAACTGTTTTTT. It is translated as CATSRNDRGKLFF.

V usage is TRBV7-9 and J usage is TRBJ2-5; possibly TRBD1 or TRBD2 for D (5 bases each). The CDR3 contains 14 residues. V lost 6 bases to trimming and J lost 2 bases, with 13 bases between them. Germline CDR1 is SEHNR and CDR2 is FQNEAQ (reference sequence). The CDR3 sequence: CASSHSGTQETQYF. In DNA form, the CDR3 reads TGTGCCAGCAGTCACTCCGGGACGCAAGAGACCCAGTACTTC.

This clone was observed a handful of times. This chain connects TRBV9 to TRBJ1-1; no reliable D call. Trimming stripped 1 base from V and 6 bases from J, with 13 bases between. The CDR3 consists of 14 residues. CDR1 and CDR2 from the germline V gene are SGDLS and YYNGEE. The DNA of the CDR3 is TGTGCCAGCAGCGTACGATCTCAGGTGTCTGAAGCTTTCTTT. Protein sequence: CASSVRSQVSEAFF.

J is TRBJ2-5 and V is TRBV7-9; the D is unclear. Germline lookup yields CDR1 SEHNR and CDR2 FQNEAQ (reference sequence). The CDR3 totals 12 residues. The V end lost 5 bases, the J end lost 2 bases, and 6 bases lay between the germline ends. CDR3 residues: CASSTSQETQYF. The CDR3 region has the DNA TGTGCCAGCAGCACTTCGCAAGAGACCCAGTACTTC.

The V gene is TRBV27, the J gene TRBJ2-1; no clear D. Looked up from germline, CDR1 is MNHEY and CDR2 is SMNVEV (reference sequence). The CDR3 is made up of 20 amino acids. The V gene lost 5 bases and the J gene lost 7 bases, with 33 bases spanning the gap. As DNA, the CDR3 is TGTGCCAGCAGTCCTAAGCCATTATGGCAATTCTGGCGCATCGGAAATGAGCAGTTCTTC. Its protein product is CASSPKPLWQFWRIGNEQFF.

The chain links TRBV2 to TRBJ1-5; D is ambiguous. CDR1 and CDR2 from the germline V gene are SNHLY and FYNNEI. V lost 6 bases, J lost 2 bases, and 5 bases lay in between. The CDR3 extends over 12 amino acids. CDR3 DNA: TGTGCCAGCAGGAGAGGCAATCAGCCCCAGCATTTT. The encoded protein is CASRRGNQPQHF. Complete variable domain (other parts from reference TRBV2 and TRBJ1-5): EPEVTQTPSHQVTQMGQEVILRCVPISNHLYFYWYRQILGQKVEFLVSFYNNEISEKSEIFDDQFSVERPDGSNFTLKIRSTKLEDSAMYFCASRRGNQPQHFGDGTRLSIL.

This chain connects TRBV2 to TRBJ1-6; D is unclear. The CDR3 has 14 amino acids. Trimming stripped 3 bases from V and 5 bases from J, with 8 bases between. Per germline, CDR1 SNHLY and CDR2 FYNNEI. The CDR3 is CASSDTRDNSPLHF. The DNA for the CDR3 is TGTGCCAGCAGTGACACGAGAGATAATTCACCCCTCCACTTT.

The chain couples TRBV5-6 to TRBJ2-2, with 7 bases aligning to TRBD1. The CDR3 loop spans 15 amino acids. CDR1 is SGHDT and CDR2 is YYEEEE in the germline V gene. With 4 bases clipped from V and 1 base from J, the junction kept 4 bases outside the gene matches. CDR3 protein: CASSHPGGNTGELFF. The DNA of the CDR3 is TGTGCCAGCAGCCATCCAGGGGGGAACACCGGGGAGCTGTTTTTT.

The chain employs TRBV14 and TRBJ1-5; D is unresolved. Trimming cost V 1 base and J 7 bases, with 8 bases left between them. CDR1 is SGHDN and CDR2 is FVKESK in the germline V gene. The CDR3 is 13 amino acids. The DNA for the CDR3 is TGTGCCAGCAGCCAAGGGTTGTGGCAGCCCCAGCATTTT. This encodes CASSQGLWQPQHF.

The genes are TRBV5-6 and TRBJ1-3; 9 nucleotides line up with TRBD1. V shed 4 bases and J 5 bases; nucleotides not matched to a gene: 10. The CDR3 runs to 16 residues. CDR1 is SGHDT, CDR2 YYEEEE, per germline. For the CDR3, the DNA is TGTGCCAGCAGCCCATCCAAGACAGGGGGAAGAAACACCATATATTTT. Translated: CASSPSKTGGRNTIYF. The entire variable domain, with the rest obtained from reference TRBV5-6 and TRBJ1-3, is as follows: DAGVTQSPTHLIKTRGQQVTLRCSPKSGHDTVSWYQQALGQGPQFIFQYYEEEERQRGNFPDRFSGHQFPNYSSELNVNALLLGDSALYLCASSPSKTGGRNTIYFGEGSWLTVV.

V usage is TRBV5-5 and J usage is TRBJ1-1; 10 nucleotides line up with TRBD1. CDR1 and CDR2 from the germline V gene are SGHKS and YYEKEE (reference sequence). Trimming removed 4 bases from V and 4 bases from J; junction bases left unmatched: 13. The CDR3 loop spans 17 amino acids. CDR3 DNA sequence: TGTGCCAGCAGCAGCGGGACAGGGGTTATAGGAGGCACTGAAGCTTTCTTT. This encodes CASSSGTGVIGGTEAFF.

By frequency in the sample, this clone is large. The chain combines TRBV19 with TRBJ2-6; D unresolved. The CDR3 totals 15 residues. Germline V gene lookup returns CDR1 LNHDA and CDR2 SQIVND (reference sequence). V shed 6 bases and J shed 2 bases, with 11 bases lying between them. DNA of the CDR3: TGTGCCAGTAGCCCGAGCCCCACTGGGGCCAACGTCCTGACTTTC. This encodes CASSPSPTGANVLTF.